This T cell receptor beta chain was identified during a study of shared clonotypes between healthy human individuals (dated by TCRdb to 2020 to 2022). About the investigation overall: Three men and a couple of women, aged 18 to 49 years, made up the cohort. To increase sequencing depth and limit assay-specific biases, TCR repertoire library preparation and sequencing were carried out by different laboratories using diverse techniques. The study deeply sequenced blood TCR repertoires of several healthy adults to estimate repertoire size and the extent of clonotype sharing between individuals. Each donor's leukapheresis produced roughly between roughly 0.85 and 9.5 billion PBMCs. For each donor, CD4 naive and CD4 memory were each run on three plates, CD8 naive on two plates, and CD8 memory on one plate.

The donors were healthy, HIV-negative adults who had no recently reported acute infections or vaccinations. All donors were Caucasian adults living in Nashville, Tennessee, USA. CD4+ T cells were enriched through magnetic negative selection, after which naive cells were positively selected on CD45RA and the remaining negative fraction served as the memory subset. Blood was collected by leukapheresis, and PBMCs were isolated by Ficoll-Histopaque density gradient centrifugation and then cryopreserved in liquid nitrogen vapor phase. Analytical flow cytometry was used to check the purity and quantity of each magnetically sorted T cell population. Genomic DNA was isolated from each sorted fraction and quantified by UV absorbance on a Nanodrop 2000c. Using the deep immunoSEQ assay, TCR CDR3 regions were amplified from genomic DNA by multiplex PCR. Extracted genomic DNA from each cell subset was spread evenly across all wells of several immunoSEQ 96-well plates, with each plate serving as a replicate. Each replicate PCR for sorted subsets received approximately 200 ng genomic DNA, equal to tens of thousands of T cell genomes. The purified libraries were quantified using a Qubit 3.0 fluorometer, sized with a Bioanalyzer 2100, and then quantified again using the KAPA Library Quantification kit. Each immunoSEQ 96-well plate was sequenced on its own single-read 150-cycle Illumina NextSeq 550 flow cell. Per the authors' processing: Because the immunoSEQ output held only junctional sequences and lacked quality scores, the filtering could not match the filtering applied to full-length reads. Sequences were annotated with PyIR, a Python wrapper for IgBLAST v1.9, using IMGT germline references to assign V/J genes and CDR3. Any read was removed if the V/J assignment was weak (E-value above 1e-6), the CDR3 was missing, or the read contained stop codons, out-of-frame junctions, or ambiguous translated residues. A V3J clonotype was defined by an identical inferred V gene, J gene, and CDR3 amino acid sequence. The percentage overlap between two repertoires was calculated by dividing the number of shared unique clonotypes by the size of the smaller repertoire. RTK rarefaction, the Chao1 estimator, and Recon v2.1 estimates of unobserved clonotypes were used to assess repertoire richness. For all TCRbeta clonotypes obtained by the gDNA method from a few donors, generation probabilities were computed with OLGA. Entries here come from immuneACCESS through TCRdb and include only in-frame sequences with V and J called. Some clones fail to appear in such tables; in the studies checked, an unresolved V gene covers under half of the shortfall, and the cause of the remainder is unknown. V and J calls and clone size are given by that table; D and trimming were obtained from the DNA. A total of about 2.4 million clones appear in this sample, 93% of them only once. The top ten clones comprise around 0.37% of the sample.

The germline V gene provides CDR1 MDHEN and CDR2 SYDVKM. Counted from cysteine to phenylalanine, this CDR3 has 15 amino acids. Kept here is only the CDR3 DNA, which spans 45 bases and is read in frame from base 1. Cut back by 3 bases and 8 bases, the V and J ends lie 16 bases apart. Points on this clone: Its antigen specificity is not known. No quality values exist for individual bases; no much larger clone is one base distant.

Study-level results and caveats: Sampling was restricted to blood, and TCR repertoires in tissue are likely to differ from TCR repertoires in blood. When a handful of donors were compared, the shared fraction of clonotypes was about 5% for naive CD4, approximately 3.3% for naive CD8, 2% to 2.5% for memory CD4, and 0.4% for memory CD8. Naive subsets generally had larger estimated clonotype richness than memory subsets did. Higher generation probabilities were observed for clonotypes shared by all four sorted-subset donors than for non-shared clonotypes. Rarefaction of sorted-subset datasets indicated incomplete sequencing despite the large sequencing depth. Pairwise subsampling indicated that sequencing depth was expected to affect the degree of clonotype sharing among donors. The genetic and exposure-history diversity represented was limited by the small number of donors.

Here the chain combines TRBV28 and TRBJ1-4; the D segment could be TRBD1, given 5 matching bases. The source is a man aged 18 to 29 in good health. Some clones in this sample may be carry-over from other donors' samples. Source material: naive CD4+ T cells from PBMCs. According to the study, the label for this sample's cell subset or site signals: CD45RA+ positively selected. The DNA is as follows: TGTGCCAGCAGTTTGCCGGGACTAGTAGGCGAAAAACTGTTTTTT. This encodes CASSLPGLVGEKLFF. With the portions outside the CDR3 filled from the reference TRBV28 and TRBJ1-4 genes, the complete variable region becomes DVKVTQSSRYLVKRTGEKVFLECVQDMDHENMFWYRQDPGLGLRLIYFSYDVKMKEKGDIPEGYSVSREKKERFSLILESASTNQTSMYLCASSLPGLVGEKLFFGSGTQLSVL.